The sequence of this TCR beta chain was determined in a study of blood T cell repertoires in COVID-19. Study as a whole: The United States, Italy and Spain provided the acute and convalescent COVID-19 samples. T cells, B-cell-depleted T cells, or PBMCs supplied cDNA or gDNA.

As handled by the study authors: Reference gene primer amplification gave estimated nucleated cell counts. Clones were sequenced by immunoSEQ multiplex PCR, and TCRdb holds only the in-frame ones, with some missing. The DNA was the basis for D and trimming; V, J and clone size are from that table. The table records approximately 150,000 clones, about four fifths of them present only once. This sequence was found in a human donor in a cohort sampled during active COVID-19. The sample was peripheral blood.

The CDR3 region is CASSSPVNSANYGYTF. The CDR3 DNA is TGTGCCAGCAGCTCCCCCGTGAATTCAGCTAACTATGGCTACACCTTC. The chain employs TRBV11-2 and TRBJ1-2; no firm D call. CDR1 and CDR2 from the germline V gene are SGHAT and FQNNGV. The CDR3 spans 16 residues. The V end lost 4 bases, the J end lost 0 bases, and 15 bases lay between the germline ends.